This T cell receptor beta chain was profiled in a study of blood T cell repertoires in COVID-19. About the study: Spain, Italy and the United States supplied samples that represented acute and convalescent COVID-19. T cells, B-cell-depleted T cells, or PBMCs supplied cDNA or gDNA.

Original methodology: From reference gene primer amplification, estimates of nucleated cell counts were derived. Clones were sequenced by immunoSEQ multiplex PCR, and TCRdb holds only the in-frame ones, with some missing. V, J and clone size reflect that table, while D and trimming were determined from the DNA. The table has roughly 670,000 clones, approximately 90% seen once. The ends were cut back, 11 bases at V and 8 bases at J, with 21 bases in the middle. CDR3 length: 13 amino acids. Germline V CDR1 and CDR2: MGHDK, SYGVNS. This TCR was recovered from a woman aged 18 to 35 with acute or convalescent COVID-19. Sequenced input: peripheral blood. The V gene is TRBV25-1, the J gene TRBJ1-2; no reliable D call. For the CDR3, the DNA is TGTGCCTGCTGCCCCGGGGAAGGAGGAGGCTACACCTTC. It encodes CACCPGEGGGYTF.